A selection of T cell receptor beta chains follows, all from one sample in a study of blood T cell repertoires in COVID-19. Method: immunoSEQ multiplex PCR; TCRdb's copy keeps in-frame clones and lacks some. Of under 150,000 clones listed, roughly 84% are singletons. The material sequenced was peripheral blood. Receptors were obtained from a woman in her thirties or forties with acute or convalescent COVID-19. Both conserved end residues are part of each CDR3. D genes are given only for firm matches. Size is stated for part of the rows, as once, few or many counts, or as a class when the clone is expanded.

CDR3aa	CDR3nt	j_gene	v_gene	d_gene	abundance
CASRAGGLGDNEQFF	TGTGCCAGCAGGGCCGGTGGTTTAGGGGACAATGAGCAGTTCTTC	TRBJ2-1	TRBV6-5	-	-
CASLGTGANTEAFF	TGTGCCAGCCTCGGGACAGGGGCGAACACTGAAGCTTTCTTT	TRBJ1-1	TRBV6-5	TRBD1	-
CASSLIKQGRNTGELFF	TGTGCCAGCAGCTTGATCAAACAGGGGAGGAACACCGGGGAGCTGTTTTTT	TRBJ2-2	TRBV5-6	TRBD1	-
CASSTPRQGALNQPQHF	TGTGCCAGTAGTACACCTCGACAGGGGGCCCTTAATCAGCCCCAGCATTTT	TRBJ1-5	TRBV19	TRBD1	-
CASSPQWEGNGYTF	TGTGCCAGCAGTCCCCAATGGGAGGGCAATGGCTACACCTTC	TRBJ1-2	TRBV6-5	-	few
CASSLYGVTMNTEAFF	TGTGCCAGCAGCTTGTACGGGGTAACTATGAACACTGAAGCTTTCTTT	TRBJ1-1	TRBV5-5	-	-
CSVVLDRASNYGYTF	TGCAGCGTTGTACTCGACAGAGCATCTAACTATGGCTACACCTTC	TRBJ1-2	TRBV29-1	-	-
CASSLSGGNGYTF	TGTGCCAGCAGTTTATCAGGGGGAAATGGCTACACCTTC	TRBJ1-2	TRBV27	-	-
CASSWGTGDNQPQHF	TGTGCCAGCAGCTGGGGGACAGGGGACAATCAGCCCCAGCATTTT	TRBJ1-5	TRBV5-4	TRBD1	once
CASSAYRASTDTQYF	TGTGCCAGCAGCGCCTACAGGGCCAGCACAGATACGCAGTATTTT	TRBJ2-3	TRBV2	-	few
CASSVGRDYEQYF	TGTGCCAGCAGTGTAGGGAGGGACTACGAGCAGTACTTC	TRBJ2-7	TRBV2	TRBD2	-
CSVRVQGAGYGYTF	TGCAGCGTGCGGGTCCAGGGGGCGGGCTATGGCTACACCTTC	TRBJ1-2	TRBV29-1	TRBD1	few
CSVAPGQGFHEQYF	TGCAGCGTTGCTCCGGGACAGGGTTTCCACGAGCAGTACTTC	TRBJ2-7	TRBV29-1	TRBD1	-
CASSQDRGSGGELFF	TGTGCCAGCAGCCAAGACCGGGGGTCGGGCGGGGAGCTGTTTTTT	TRBJ2-2	TRBV4-2	-	once
CAWGGPDEQYF	TGTGCCTGGGGAGGTCCCGACGAGCAGTACTTC	TRBJ2-7	TRBV30	-	-
CASSRGQPYEQYF	TGTGCCAGCAGTCGCGGACAACCCTACGAGCAGTACTTC	TRBJ2-7	TRBV6-2/TRBV6-3	-	-
CASSLGTGFPAEAFF	TGTGCCAGCAGCTTAGGGACAGGGTTTCCAGCTGAAGCTTTCTTT	TRBJ1-1	TRBV11-3	TRBD1	-
CASSMWARTDTQYF	TGTGCCAGTAGTATGTGGGCCCGCACAGATACGCAGTATTTT	TRBJ2-3	TRBV19	-	-
CASSPWGLAGTGELFF	TGTGCCAGTAGTCCGTGGGGACTAGCAGGAACCGGGGAGCTGTTTTTT	TRBJ2-2	TRBV19	TRBD2	-
CASSHNQGESGNTIYF	TGTGCCAGCAGCCATAATCAGGGTGAATCTGGAAACACCATATATTTT	TRBJ1-3	TRBV4-2	-	-
CASSPQGTGTSGELFF	TGCGCCAGCAGCCCCCAGGGCACCGGAACATCCGGGGAGCTGTTTTTT	TRBJ2-2	TRBV5-1	-	once
CASSLSSAGAYGYTF	TGTGCCAGCAGCTTATCCTCGGCAGGCGCATATGGCTACACCTTC	TRBJ1-2	TRBV7-2	-	-
CASSQGTGYSGYTF	TGTGCCAGCAGCCAGGGGACAGGGTATTCTGGCTACACCTTC	TRBJ1-2	TRBV3-1/TRBV3-2	TRBD1	few
CASGAGTRTGGLDEQFF	TGTGCTAGTGGTGCGGGTACCCGGACAGGGGGCTTGGATGAGCAGTTCTTC	TRBJ2-1	TRBV12-5	TRBD1	-
CASSLQSGELFF	TGTGCCAGCAGCTTACAGTCCGGGGAGCTGTTTTTT	TRBJ2-2	TRBV11-2	-	-
CASSPETMNTEAFF	TGTGCCAGCAGCCCAGAGACAATGAACACTGAAGCTTTCTTT	TRBJ1-1	TRBV7-8	-	once
CASSLATSGGQETQYF	TGTGCCAGCAGCTTGGCTACTAGCGGGGGCCAAGAGACCCAGTACTTC	TRBJ2-5	TRBV7-2	TRBD2	-
CASSQDTGVSDAGELFF	TGCGCCAGCAGCCAAGATACAGGGGTTAGTGACGCCGGGGAGCTGTTTTTT	TRBJ2-2	TRBV4-1	TRBD1	-
CASSYRAGGTIEQFF	TGTGCCAGCAGTTACCGGGCGGGGGGTACTATTGAGCAGTTCTTC	TRBJ2-1	TRBV6-5	TRBD2	-
CASRFRGADEREQFF	TGTGCCAGCAGGTTCCGGGGGGCCGACGAACGTGAGCAGTTCTTC	TRBJ2-1	TRBV7-9	-	-
CASSYRRAYGYTF	TGTGCCAGCAGTTACCGGCGGGCCTATGGCTACACCTTC	TRBJ1-2	TRBV6-5	-	-
CASSVATEDTQYF	TGTGCCAGCAGCGTAGCTACAGAAGATACGCAGTATTTT	TRBJ2-3	TRBV9	-	-
CASRGAGGFNSPLHF	TGTGCCAGCAGAGGAGCAGGGGGCTTCAATTCACCCCTCCACTTT	TRBJ1-6	TRBV2	TRBD1	-
CASSPRGDTQYF	TGTGCCAGCTCACCAAGGGGGGATACGCAGTATTTT	TRBJ2-3	TRBV18	-	-
CASSPTGGYGYTF	TGTGCCAGCAGCCCGACAGGCGGGTATGGCTACACCTTC	TRBJ1-2	TRBV12-3/TRBV12-4	-	-
CAISENTYEAFF	TGTGCCATCAGTGAAAATACATACGAAGCTTTCTTT	TRBJ1-1	TRBV10-3	-	few
CASSLAGFSYEQYF	TGCGCCAGCAGCTTGGCGGGTTTCTCCTACGAGCAGTACTTC	TRBJ2-7	TRBV5-1	-	-
CASSQRDRGPYEQYF	TGCGCCAGCAGCCAGAGAGACAGGGGGCCCTACGAGCAGTACTTC	TRBJ2-7	TRBV4-1	TRBD1	-
CSARPGVEQFF	TGCAGTGCTAGACCCGGGGTTGAGCAGTTCTTC	TRBJ2-1	TRBV20-1	-	-
CASSELAGVYNEQFF	TGCGCCAGCAGTGAACTAGCGGGGGTATACAATGAGCAGTTCTTC	TRBJ2-1	TRBV10-1	TRBD2	-
CASSLGTGLNTEAFF	TGTGCCAGCAGTTTAGGGACAGGCTTGAACACTGAAGCTTTCTTT	TRBJ1-1	TRBV27	TRBD1	-
CASSPTQGPYDGGYTF	TGTGCCAGCTCACCAACACAGGGCCCCTACGACGGCGGCTACACCTTC	TRBJ1-2	TRBV18	-	once
CASSQAPTGSPYEQYF	TGTGCCAGCAGCCAAGCACCGACAGGGTCCCCCTACGAGCAGTACTTC	TRBJ2-7	TRBV3-1/TRBV3-2	TRBD1	once